The 11 T cell receptor beta chains below were found in one sample sequenced in a study of shared clonotypes between healthy human individuals (dated by TCRdb to 2018 to 2020). The library was made by the immunoSEQ multiplex PCR assay. TCRdb stores this immuneACCESS table with in-frame sequences only. Part of the clones is absent; in the studies checked, under half of the shortfall reflects unresolved V genes, and no reason is known for the rest. For this sample there are 2 million to 3 million clones; 93% appear just once. The top ten hold about 0.39% of the sample. The sequencing input was naive CD4+ T cells from PBMCs. The cell subset or site label for this specimen denotes: CD45RA+ positively selected. The origin of the receptors is a man between 18 and 35 years old in good health. Some clones in this sample may be carry-over from other donors' samples.

V usage is TRBV7-8 and J usage is TRBJ2-1; weak D call: TRBD2 (6 bases). The CDR3 is 15 amino acids. CDR1 and CDR2 (germline): SGHVS, FQNEAQ. V shed 8 bases and J shed 4 bases, with 18 bases lying between them. The CDR3 protein is CASLSPSGLYNEQFF. In DNA form, the CDR3 reads TGTGCCAGCCTCTCCCCCAGCGGGCTGTACAATGAGCAGTTCTTC.

The count of this clone is one. CDR3 sequence (DNA): TGTGCCAGTAGTCCGGAAACAATCGGGGAGCAGCCCCAGCATTTT. This translates into CASSPETIGEQPQHF. This rearrangement joins TRBV19 to TRBJ1-5, with D unclear. V was trimmed by 5 bases and J by 7 bases, leaving 18 bases between them. CDR3 length: 15 residues. CDR1 is LNHDA, CDR2 SQIVND, per germline (reference sequence).

The rearrangement joins TRBV29-1 to TRBJ2-7, with 9 bases aligning to TRBD1. CDR1 and CDR2 (germline): SQVTM, ANQGSEA. This CDR3 has 14 residues. V lost 6 bases, J lost 5 bases, and 11 bases stayed unmatched. The CDR3 DNA sequence: TGCAGCGTCGTCCGGGACAGGGTAGTCCACGAGCAGTACTTC. This gives the protein CSVVRDRVVHEQYF.

This rearrangement joins TRBV11-2 to TRBJ2-7, with D perhaps matching TRBD1 (5 bases). V shed 5 bases and J shed 2 bases, with 22 bases lying between them. The CDR3 totals 17 residues. Germline values: CDR1 SGHAT, CDR2 FQNNGV. CDR3 sequence: CASSPLPGRAGTYEQYF. In nucleotides, the CDR3 is TGTGCCAGCAGCCCCCTCCCTGGCAGGGCCGGCACCTACGAGCAGTACTTC.

This chain uses TRBV28 with TRBJ2-7; 7 bases are a match to TRBD1. The V gene's germline CDR1 is MDHEN and CDR2 SYDVKM. V trimming: 2 bases; J trimming: 4 bases; junction bases outside the gene matches: 17. This CDR3 region has 18 residues. The CDR3 sequence is CASSLGKGQFVHHYEQYF. As DNA, the CDR3 is TGTGCCAGCAGTTTAGGAAAGGGACAGTTCGTACACCATTACGAGCAGTACTTC.

The chain uses TRBV6-1 and TRBJ2-7, with 7 bases aligning to TRBD2. Germline-derived CDR1 and CDR2 are MNHNS and SASEGT. There are 13 residues in the CDR3. J was trimmed by 6 bases and V by 8 bases; bases with no gene match: 10. The CDR3 DNA follows: TGTGCCAGCCGCCGGGCGGGAGCAGGCGAGCAGTACTTC. As protein: CASRRAGAGEQYF.

The chain is built from TRBV10-3 and TRBJ1-5; D unclear. The CDR3 totals 13 residues. Per the germline V gene, CDR1 is ENHRY and CDR2 is SYGVKD. V dropped 0 bases and J dropped 7 bases, with 7 bases sitting between them. As DNA, the CDR3 is TGTGCCATCAGTGAGTCCCGGACCCAGCCCCAGCATTTT. This codes for CAISESRTQPQHF.

This rearrangement joins TRBV6-5 to TRBJ1-3; TRBD1 is a possible D gene (6 bases). The CDR3 runs to 14 residues. V dropped 6 bases and J dropped 8 bases, with 17 bases sitting between them. Germline CDR1 and CDR2: MNHEY and SVGAGI. The CDR3 spells CASRPRGRVYTIYF. In DNA form, the CDR3 reads TGTGCCAGCAGGCCCAGGGGCAGGGTTTACACCATATATTTT.

This chain joins TRBV7-2 and TRBJ2-5, with unresolved D. The CDR3 is made up of 14 amino acids. V gave up 7 bases and J gave up 5 bases, with 17 bases separating them. From germline, CDR1 is SGHTA and CDR2 FQGNSA. The CDR3 is CASTLFGGSETQYF. For the CDR3, the DNA is TGTGCCAGCACCCTATTCGGCGGTTCGGAGACCCAGTACTTC.

The rearrangement joins TRBV9 to TRBJ2-1; TRBD2 is a possible D gene (5 bases). This CDR3 is built from 15 residues. The ends were cut back, 0 bases at V and 9 bases at J, with 16 bases in the middle. Germline V gene lookup returns CDR1 SGDLS and CDR2 YYNGEE. In nucleotides, the CDR3 is TGTGCCAGCAGCGTAGATGGACCCCCGGGGAGTGAGCAGTTCTTC. This gives the protein CASSVDGPPGSEQFF.

The V gene is TRBV28, the J gene TRBJ1-2; D is perhaps TRBD1 (6 bases). Germline CDR1 MDHEN, CDR2 SYDVKM. The CDR3 has 15 amino acids. Trimming shortened V by 3 bases and J by 0 bases, and 11 bases separated the two germline ends. Here the CDR3 DNA reads TGTGCCAGCAGTTTTCTCAGGGGTGCTAACTATGGCTACACCTTC. Protein sequence: CASSFLRGANYGYTF.